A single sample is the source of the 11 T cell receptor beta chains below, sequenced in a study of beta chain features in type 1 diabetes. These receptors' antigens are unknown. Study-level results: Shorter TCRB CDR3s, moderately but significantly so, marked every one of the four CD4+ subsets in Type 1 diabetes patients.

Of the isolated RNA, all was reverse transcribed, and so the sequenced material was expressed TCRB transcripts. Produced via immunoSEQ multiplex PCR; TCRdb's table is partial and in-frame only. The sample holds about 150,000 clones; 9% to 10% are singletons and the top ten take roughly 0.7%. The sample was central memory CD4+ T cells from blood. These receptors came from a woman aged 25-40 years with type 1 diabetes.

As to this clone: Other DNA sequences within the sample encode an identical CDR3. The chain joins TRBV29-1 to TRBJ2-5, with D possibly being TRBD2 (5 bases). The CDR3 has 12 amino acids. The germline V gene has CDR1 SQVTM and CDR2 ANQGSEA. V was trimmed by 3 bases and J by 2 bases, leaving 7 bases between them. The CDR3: CSVDRGQETQYF. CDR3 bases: TGCAGCGTTGACCGGGGTCAAGAGACCCAGTACTTC.

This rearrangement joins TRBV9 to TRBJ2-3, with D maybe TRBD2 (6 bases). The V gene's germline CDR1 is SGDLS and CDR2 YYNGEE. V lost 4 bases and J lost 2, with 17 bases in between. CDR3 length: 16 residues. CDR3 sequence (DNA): TGTGCCAGCAGCCCGAGGGCGGCGGGGAACACAGATACGCAGTATTTT. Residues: CASSPRAAGNTDTQYF.

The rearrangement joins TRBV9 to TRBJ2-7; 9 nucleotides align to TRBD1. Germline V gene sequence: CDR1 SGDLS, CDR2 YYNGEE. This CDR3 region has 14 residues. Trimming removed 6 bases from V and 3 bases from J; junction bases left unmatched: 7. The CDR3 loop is CASTPGTGNYEQYF. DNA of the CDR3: TGTGCCAGCACCCCCGGGACAGGGAACTACGAGCAGTACTTC.

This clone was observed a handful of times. The CDR3: CASSFGRGALGYTF. The DNA of the CDR3 is TGTGCCAGCAGTTTCGGCCGGGGGGCGCTGGGCTACACCTTC. This chain connects TRBV28 to TRBJ1-2; tentative D call: TRBD1 (6 bases). Per germline, CDR1 MDHEN and CDR2 SYDVKM. The CDR3 totals 14 residues. The V end was cut by 3 bases, the J end by 8 bases, with 16 bases between.

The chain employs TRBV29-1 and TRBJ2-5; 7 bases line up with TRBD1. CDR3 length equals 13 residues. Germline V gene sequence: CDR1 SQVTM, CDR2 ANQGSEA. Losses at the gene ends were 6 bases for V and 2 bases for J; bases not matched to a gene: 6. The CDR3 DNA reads TGCAGCGTCAATAGGGACAGTCAAGAGACCCAGTACTTC. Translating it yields CSVNRDSQETQYF.

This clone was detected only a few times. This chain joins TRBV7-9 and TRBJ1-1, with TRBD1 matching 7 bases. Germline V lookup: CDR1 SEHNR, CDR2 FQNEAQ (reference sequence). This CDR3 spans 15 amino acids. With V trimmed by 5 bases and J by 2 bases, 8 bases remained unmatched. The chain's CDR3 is CASSPWDRQNTEAFF. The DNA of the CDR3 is TGTGCCAGCAGCCCATGGGACAGACAAAACACTGAAGCTTTCTTT.

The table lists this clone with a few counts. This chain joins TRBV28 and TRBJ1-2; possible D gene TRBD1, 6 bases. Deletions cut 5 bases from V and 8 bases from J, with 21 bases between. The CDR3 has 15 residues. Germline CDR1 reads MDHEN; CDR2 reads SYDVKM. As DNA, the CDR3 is TGTGCCAGCAGTCCTCAGAGGACAGCCCCCAGGGGCTACACCTTC. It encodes CASSPQRTAPRGYTF.

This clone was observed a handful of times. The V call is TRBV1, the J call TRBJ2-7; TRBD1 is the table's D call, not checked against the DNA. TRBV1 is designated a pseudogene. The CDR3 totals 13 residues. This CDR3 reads CTSSLTGADEQYF. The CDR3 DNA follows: TGCACCAGCAGCCTAACAGGGGCGGACGAGCAGTACTTC.

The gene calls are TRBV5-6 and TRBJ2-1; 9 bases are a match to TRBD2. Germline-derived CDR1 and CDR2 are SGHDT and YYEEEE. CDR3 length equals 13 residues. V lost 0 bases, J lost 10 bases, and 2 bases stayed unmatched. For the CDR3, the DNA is TGTGCCAGCAGCTTGGTCCTAGCGGGAGAGCAGTTCTTC. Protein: CASSLVLAGEQFF.

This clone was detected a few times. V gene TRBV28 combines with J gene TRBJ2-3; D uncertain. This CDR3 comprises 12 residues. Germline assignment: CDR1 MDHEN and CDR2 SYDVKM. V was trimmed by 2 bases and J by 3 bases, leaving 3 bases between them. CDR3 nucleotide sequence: TGTGCCAGCAGTTTAACTACAGATACGCAGTATTTT. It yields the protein CASSLTTDTQYF.

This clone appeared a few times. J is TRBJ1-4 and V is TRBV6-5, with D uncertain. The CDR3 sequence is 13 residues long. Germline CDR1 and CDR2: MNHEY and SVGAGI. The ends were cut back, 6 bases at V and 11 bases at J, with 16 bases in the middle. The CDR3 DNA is TGTGCCAGCAGAGACACTGGAACGGGGAAACTGTTTTTT. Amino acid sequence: CASRDTGTGKLFF.